The 19 T cell receptor beta chains presented below share a single source sample, sequenced in a study of blood T cell repertoires in COVID-19 (dated by TCRdb to the early 2020s). Library preparation was by the immunoSEQ multiplex PCR assay. Held by TCRdb, this immuneACCESS table contains in-frame sequences only and omits some clones. Under half of the omission traces to an unresolved V gene where checked; the cause of the rest is unknown. Recorded for this sample are about 100,000 clones; roughly 87% of them occurred a single time. The ten largest clones capture under 2.5% of the sample. Sequenced material: peripheral blood. These receptors originate from a man aged 50-60 years with active COVID-19.

This clone was recorded only once. The chain employs TRBV6-5 and TRBJ2-1, with TRBD2 matching over 12 bases. The junction had 10 bases not matched to a gene; V was cut back by 4 bases and J by 9 bases. Germline V gene lookup returns CDR1 MNHEY and CDR2 SVGAGI. The CDR3 consists of 16 residues. DNA of the CDR3: TGTGCCAGCAGTTTCAGGGCTAGCGGGGGGGCAGTTGAGCAGTTCTTC. Translation gives CASSFRASGGAVEQFF.

The rearrangement links TRBV23-1 to TRBJ2-1; TRBD2 matches 9 bases. TRBV23-1 is an ORF, and what it does is uncertain. With 4 bases clipped from V and 5 bases from J, the junction kept 9 bases outside the gene matches. The CDR3 extends over 16 amino acids. CDR3 DNA sequence: TGCGCCAGCAGTCGAAGTAGCGGGGGACCCGACAATGAGCAGTTCTTC. It translates to CASSRSSGGPDNEQFF.

The V and J genes are TRBV6-5 and TRBJ2-5; D gene ambiguous. Between the trimmed V and J ends, which lost 5 bases and 2 bases, there was a span of 3 bases. The V gene's germline CDR1 is MNHEY and CDR2 SVGAGI. The CDR3 covers 11 residues. CDR3: CASSLQETQYF. CDR3 nucleotide sequence: TGTGCCAGCAGTCTGCAAGAGACCCAGTACTTC.

V and J are TRBV28 and TRBJ2-7; no clear D gene. Germline-derived CDR1 and CDR2 are MDHEN and SYDVKM. The V end was cut by 6 bases, the J end by 2 bases, with 17 bases between. The CDR3 has 15 amino acids. The CDR3 here is CASSVTPSAPYEQYF. The DNA for the CDR3 is TGTGCCAGCAGCGTGACACCCTCTGCTCCCTACGAGCAGTACTTC.

The table lists this clone with a count of one. The chain joins TRBV7-6 to TRBJ1-3, with 7 bases that match TRBD1. CDR1 and CDR2 (germline): SGHVS, FNYEAQ. The ends lost 5 bases at V and 0 bases at J; junction bases unmatched: 13. CDR3 length: 18 residues. The CDR3 region has the DNA TGTGCCAGCAGCCGAACCTCCTCCGGGACAGCCTCTGGAAACACCATATATTTT. Translating gives CASSRTSSGTASGNTIYF.

The rearrangement joins TRBV7-9 to TRBJ2-7; 9 bases agree with TRBD1. Germline assignment: CDR1 SEHNR and CDR2 FQNEAQ (reference sequence). The CDR3 length is 14 residues. The V gene end was trimmed by 6 bases and the J gene end by 6 bases; junction bases not matched to a gene: 9. The CDR3 loop reads CASSSGTGSIEQYF. CDR3 sequence (DNA): TGTGCCAGCAGTTCGGGGACAGGGTCTATCGAGCAGTACTTC. The full variable domain, with the rest looked up from reference TRBV7-9 and TRBJ2-7, is DTGVSQNPRHKITKRGQNVTFRCDPISEHNRLYWYRQTLGQGPEFLTYFQNEAQLEKSRLLSDRFSAERPKGSFSTLEIQRTEQGDSAMYLCASSSGTGSIEQYFGPGTRLTVT.

The gene calls are TRBV5-6 and TRBJ1-1, with 7 positions matching TRBD1. This CDR3 spans 15 amino acids. V trimming: 4 bases; J trimming: 6 bases; junction bases outside the gene matches: 12. Germline assignment: CDR1 SGHDT and CDR2 YYEEEE. The CDR3, as DNA: TGTGCCAGCAGCACTCTCGGGACCCAGGGGGCTGAAGCTTTCTTT. The encoded protein is CASSTLGTQGAEAFF.

This sequence joins TRBV5-8 and TRBJ2-6, with TRBD2 identical over 8 bases. The CDR3 has 16 residues. V lost 4 bases, J lost 2 bases, and 5 bases stayed unmatched. The germline V gene has CDR1 SGHTS and CDR2 YDEGEE. The CDR3 loop reads CASSREGRPGANVLTF. CDR3 nucleotides: TGTGCCAGCAGCCGGGAGGGGCGCCCTGGGGCCAACGTCCTGACTTTC.

This chain links TRBV2 with TRBJ1-3; no reliable D call. CDR3 length: 17 residues. The germline CDR1 and CDR2 sequences are SNHLY and FYNNEI. V shed 6 bases and J shed 0 bases, with 18 bases lying between them. The CDR3 nucleotides are TGTGCCAGCAGGGAGAGGTTGGAGCCTTACTCTGGAAACACCATATATTTT. As protein: CASRERLEPYSGNTIYF.

The chain couples TRBV27 to TRBJ2-3; 7 nucleotides line up with TRBD1. Germline V gene sequence: CDR1 MNHEY, CDR2 SMNVEV (reference sequence). V was pared by 5 bases and J by 8 bases, with 16 bases of the junction left unmatched. There are 16 residues in the CDR3. CDR3 loop: CASSRWSGTEVSTQYF. The CDR3 region has the DNA TGTGCCAGCAGTCGTTGGTCCGGGACAGAAGTGAGTACGCAGTATTTT.

The chain couples TRBV6-2 or TRBV6-3 to TRBJ1-1; D uncertain. CDR3 size: 15 residues. Germline CDR1 and CDR2: MNHEY and SVGEGT. Between the trimmed V and J ends, which lost 0 bases and 2 bases, there was a span of 10 bases. CDR3 in amino acids: CASSYSTSSNTEAFF. In DNA form, the CDR3 reads TGTGCCAGCAGTTACTCTACCTCTAGCAACACTGAAGCTTTCTTT.

In this sample, this clone turned up once. This rearrangement joins TRBV18 to TRBJ1-3; D ambiguous. V lost 3 bases, J lost 0 bases, and 9 bases lay in between. Germline-derived CDR1 and CDR2 are KGHSH and LQKENI. CDR3 length: 15 amino acids. The CDR3 sequence is CASSPGGNSGNTIYF. Written as DNA, the CDR3 is TGTGCCAGCTCACCGGGAGGAAACTCTGGAAACACCATATATTTT.

The chain joins TRBV6-5 to TRBJ2-2; TRBD1 is a possible D gene (6 bases). The CDR3 covers 15 residues. Trimming took off 2 bases at V and 0 bases at J, with 7 bases between the two ends. Germline values: CDR1 MNHEY, CDR2 SVGAGI. The CDR3 protein is CASSYDRSNTGELFF. For the CDR3, the DNA is TGTGCCAGCAGTTACGACAGGTCGAACACCGGGGAGCTGTTTTTT.

This sequence joins TRBV12-3 or TRBV12-4 and TRBJ2-7; weak D call: TRBD2 (5 bases). Trimming took off 6 bases at V and 6 bases at J, with 12 bases between the two ends. The CDR3 runs 12 residues. The CDR3 coding sequence is TGTGCCAGCAGCCCTCGGGGTTCCGAGCAGTACTTC. It yields the protein CASSPRGSEQYF.

This clone occurred once. This chain uses TRBV7-9 with TRBJ1-2, with D tentatively TRBD1 (5 bases). The CDR3 length is 14 residues. Germline V gives CDR1 SEHNR, CDR2 FQNEAQ (reference sequence). The V end was cut by 5 bases, the J end by 3 bases, with 13 bases between. The CDR3 nucleotides are TGTGCCAGCAGCATCGCGGGGGTGGACTATGGCTACACCTTC. This sequence encodes CASSIAGVDYGYTF.

The gene calls are TRBV19 and TRBJ2-3; D unclear. The CDR3 has 16 amino acids. In germline, CDR1 is LNHDA, CDR2 SQIVND (reference sequence). Trimming shortened V by 1 base and J by 2 bases, and 13 bases separated the two germline ends. The CDR3 nucleotides read TGTGCCAGTAGTATAGGCTTAAGACTTCACACAGATACGCAGTATTTT. Encoded protein: CASSIGLRLHTDTQYF. Filled out from reference TRBV19 and TRBJ2-3, the complete variable domain reads DGGITQSPKYLFRKEGQNVTLSCEQNLNHDAMYWYRQDPGQGLRLIYYSQIVNDFQKGDIAEGYSVSREKKESFPLTVTSAQKNPTAFYLCASSIGLRLHTDTQYFGPGTRLTVL.

CDR3 region: CASSQDNRGSNSPLHF. CDR3 DNA: TGTGCCAGCAGCCAGGACAACAGGGGGTCGAATTCACCCCTCCACTTT. The rearrangement links TRBV3-1 (or the pseudogene TRBV3-2) to TRBJ1-6; TRBD1 matches 8 bases. This CDR3 has 16 amino acids. Trimming removed 3 bases from V and 7 bases from J; junction bases left unmatched: 8. The V gene's germline CDR1 is LGHDT and CDR2 YNNKEL (reference sequence).

Only one count was recorded for this clone. DNA of the CDR3: TGTGCCAGCAGTTACTCGACGGGACTCGGATTCGCTGAAGCTTTCTTT. Protein product: CASSYSTGLGFAEAFF. The chain couples TRBV6-5 to TRBJ1-1, with D possibly being TRBD1 (5 bases). Trimming removed 0 bases at V and 6 bases at J, with 17 bases between. This CDR3 spans 16 amino acids. Per germline, CDR1 MNHEY and CDR2 SVGAGI.

The chain joins TRBV25-1 to TRBJ1-1; 7 bases match TRBD1. The V gene end was trimmed by 1 base and the J gene end by 4 bases; junction bases not matched to a gene: 6. The CDR3 is 15 residues long. Germline CDR1 and CDR2: MGHDK and SYGVNS. The CDR3 reads CASSEFKGARTEAFF. CDR3 nucleotides: TGTGCCAGCAGTGAATTCAAGGGGGCGCGCACTGAAGCTTTCTTT.